The clone carrying this TCR beta chain has just a few counts. V dropped 10 bases and J dropped 3; count of bases not matched to a gene: 16. Germline CDR1 is ENHRY and CDR2 is SYGVKD. The CDR3 length is 17 residues. Clinical symptoms, serum thyroxine and TRAb, thyroid ultrasound and orbital computed tomography were used for the diagnoses. The entry originates in a study of T cells in Graves' hyperthyroidism and ophthalmopathy. The CDR3 regions of TCR beta were amplified from RNA transcripts. The HTBI primer set was used in a first-round RT-PCR of the TCR CDR3. One entry per CDR3 protein, called by TCRdb with MiXCR from the multiplex PCR reads. The sample has 350,000 to 400,000 distinct CDR3 sequences; just under 15% are singletons.

The sample was blood. The rearrangement links TRBV10-3 to TRBJ1-4; 8 bases are shared with TRBD1. The sequence was collected from a woman in her twenties or thirties with Graves' hyperthyroidism. This CDR3 reads CATQPGTGSNANEKLFF. The DNA of the CDR3 is TGTGCCACCCAACCCGGGACAGGATCAAACGCTAATGAAAAACTGTTTTTT.